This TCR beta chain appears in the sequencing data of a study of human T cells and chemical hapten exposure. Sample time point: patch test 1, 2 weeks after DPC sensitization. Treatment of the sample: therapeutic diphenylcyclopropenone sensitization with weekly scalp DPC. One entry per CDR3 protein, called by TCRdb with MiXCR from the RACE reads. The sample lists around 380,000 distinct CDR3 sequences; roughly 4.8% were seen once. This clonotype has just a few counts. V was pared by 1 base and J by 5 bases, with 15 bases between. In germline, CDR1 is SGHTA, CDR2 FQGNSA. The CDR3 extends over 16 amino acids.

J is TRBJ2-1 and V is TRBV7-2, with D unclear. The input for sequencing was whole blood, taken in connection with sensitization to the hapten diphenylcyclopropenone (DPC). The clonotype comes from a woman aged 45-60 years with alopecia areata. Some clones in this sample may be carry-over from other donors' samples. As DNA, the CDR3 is TGTGCCAGCAGCTTAGGGATAGACGTCCCGAACAATGAGCAGTTCTTC. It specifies CASSLGIDVPNNEQFF.